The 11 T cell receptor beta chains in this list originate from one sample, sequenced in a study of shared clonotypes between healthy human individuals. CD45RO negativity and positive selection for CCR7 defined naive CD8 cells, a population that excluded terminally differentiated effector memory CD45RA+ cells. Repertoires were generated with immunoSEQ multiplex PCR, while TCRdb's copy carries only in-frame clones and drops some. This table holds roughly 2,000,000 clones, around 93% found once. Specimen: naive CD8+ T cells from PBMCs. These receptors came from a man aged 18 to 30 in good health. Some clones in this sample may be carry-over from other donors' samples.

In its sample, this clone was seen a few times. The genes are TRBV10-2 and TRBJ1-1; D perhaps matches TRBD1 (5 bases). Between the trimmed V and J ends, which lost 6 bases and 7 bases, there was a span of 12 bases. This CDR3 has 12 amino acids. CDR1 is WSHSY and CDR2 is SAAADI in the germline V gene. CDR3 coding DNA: TGCGCCAGCAGCGACAGATCCCGTGAAGCTTTCTTT. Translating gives CASSDRSREAFF.

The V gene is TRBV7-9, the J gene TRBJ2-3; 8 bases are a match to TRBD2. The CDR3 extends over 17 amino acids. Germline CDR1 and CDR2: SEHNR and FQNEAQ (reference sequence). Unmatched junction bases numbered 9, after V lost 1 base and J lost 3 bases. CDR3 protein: CASSLGGPERETDTQYF. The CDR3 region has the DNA TGTGCCAGCAGCTTAGGCGGCCCGGAGCGGGAGACAGATACGCAGTATTTT.

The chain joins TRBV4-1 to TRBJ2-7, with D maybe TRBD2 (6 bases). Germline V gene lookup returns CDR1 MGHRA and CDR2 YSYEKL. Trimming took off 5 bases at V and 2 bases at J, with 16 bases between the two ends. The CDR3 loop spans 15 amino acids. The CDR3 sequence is CASSSLTGVAYEQYF. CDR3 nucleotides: TGCGCCAGCAGCTCCCTCACGGGGGTAGCCTACGAGCAGTACTTC.

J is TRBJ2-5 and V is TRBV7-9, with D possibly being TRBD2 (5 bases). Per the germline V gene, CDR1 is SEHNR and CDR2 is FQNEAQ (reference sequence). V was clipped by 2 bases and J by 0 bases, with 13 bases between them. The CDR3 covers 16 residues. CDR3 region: CASSLKPSGDQETQYF. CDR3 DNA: TGTGCCAGCAGCTTAAAGCCCAGCGGCGACCAAGAGACCCAGTACTTC.

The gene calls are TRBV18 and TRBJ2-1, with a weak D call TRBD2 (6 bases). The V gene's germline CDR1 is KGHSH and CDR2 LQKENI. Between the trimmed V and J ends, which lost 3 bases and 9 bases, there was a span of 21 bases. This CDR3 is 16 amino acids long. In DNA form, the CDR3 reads TGTGCCAGCTCACCGACGGGACTCCGAGCTATGGGTGAGCAGTTCTTC. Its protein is CASSPTGLRAMGEQFF.

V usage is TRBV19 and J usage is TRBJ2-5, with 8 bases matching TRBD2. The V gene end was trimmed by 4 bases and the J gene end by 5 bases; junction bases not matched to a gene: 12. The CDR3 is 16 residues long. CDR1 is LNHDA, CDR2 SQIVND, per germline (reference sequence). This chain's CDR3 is CASSTGTRGGAETQYF. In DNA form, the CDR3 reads TGTGCCAGTAGTACCGGGACTAGAGGGGGTGCTGAGACCCAGTACTTC.

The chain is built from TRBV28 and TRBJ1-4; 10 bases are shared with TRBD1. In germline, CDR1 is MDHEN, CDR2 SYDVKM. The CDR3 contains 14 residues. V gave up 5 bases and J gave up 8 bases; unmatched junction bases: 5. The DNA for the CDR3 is TGTGCCAGCAGTCGACAGGGGGCTCAGGAAAAACTGTTTTTT. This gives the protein CASSRQGAQEKLFF.

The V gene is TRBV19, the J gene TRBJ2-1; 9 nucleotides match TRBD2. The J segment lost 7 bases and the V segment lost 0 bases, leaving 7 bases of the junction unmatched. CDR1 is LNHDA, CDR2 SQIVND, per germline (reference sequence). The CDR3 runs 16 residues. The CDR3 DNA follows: TGTGCCAGTAGTATAGAACTGGGACTAGCTGGTAATGAGCAGTTCTTC. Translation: CASSIELGLAGNEQFF.

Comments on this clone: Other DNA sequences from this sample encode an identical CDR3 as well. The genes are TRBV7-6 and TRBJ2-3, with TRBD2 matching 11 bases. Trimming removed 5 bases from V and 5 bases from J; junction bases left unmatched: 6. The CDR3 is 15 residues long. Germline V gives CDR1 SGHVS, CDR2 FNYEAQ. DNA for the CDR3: TGTGCCAGCAGCCCACTAGCGGGAGTCGGAGATACGCAGTATTTT. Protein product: CASSPLAGVGDTQYF.

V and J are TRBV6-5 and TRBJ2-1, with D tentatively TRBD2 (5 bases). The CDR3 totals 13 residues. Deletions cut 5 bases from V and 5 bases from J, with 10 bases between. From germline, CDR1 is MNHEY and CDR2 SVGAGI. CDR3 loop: CASSRLSDNEQFF. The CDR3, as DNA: TGTGCCAGCAGTAGACTATCCGACAATGAGCAGTTCTTC.

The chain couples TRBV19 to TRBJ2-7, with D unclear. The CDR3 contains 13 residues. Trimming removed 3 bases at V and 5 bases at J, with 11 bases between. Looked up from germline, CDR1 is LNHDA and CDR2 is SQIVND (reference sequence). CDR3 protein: CASSMTFPNEQYF. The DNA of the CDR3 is TGTGCCAGTAGTATGACATTTCCAAACGAGCAGTACTTC.